The 30 T cell receptor beta chains presented below share a single source sample, sequenced in a study of blood T cells in healthy people across ages. Using a J-beta primer mix together with a sample-barcoded 5' primer, a second PCR was run for roughly 6 to 11 cycles. TCRdb reanalysed the 5' RACE reads using MiXCR and keeps one entry per CDR3 protein. This sample has more than 500,000 distinct CDR3 sequences; roughly a quarter occur once, and the top ten carry approximately 3.5%. These data also formed part of another study, on T cells of mothers and their children.

Source material: blood. These receptor sequences come from a boy between 2 and 15 years old in good health.

The rearrangement uses TRBV7-9 and TRBJ2-5, with 10 bases aligning to TRBD1. The J segment lost 4 bases and the V segment lost 6 bases, leaving 14 bases of the junction unmatched. The germline CDR1 and CDR2 sequences are SEHNR and FQNEAQ (reference sequence). The CDR3 is 17 amino acids. CDR3 bases: TGTGCCAGCAGTCGTATTACCGGGACAGGGGTCGGAGAGACCCAGTACTTC. Translating it yields CASSRITGTGVGETQYF.

CDR3 sequence reads: CASSPSRSWYEQYF. The CDR3 region has the DNA TGTGCCAGCAGCCCTAGTAGAAGTTGGTACGAGCAGTACTTC. The rearrangement uses TRBV14 and TRBJ2-7, with D unresolved. The germline CDR1 and CDR2 sequences are SGHDN and FVKESK. The length of the CDR3 is 14 residues. V lost 4 bases and J 4 bases, leaving 14 bases between the germline ends.

The chain employs TRBV20-1 and TRBJ2-4; 8 bases line up with TRBD1. Trimming at V came to 4 bases and at J to 1 base, leaving 15 bases not matched to a gene. Germline V gene lookup returns CDR1 DFQATT and CDR2 SNEGSKA (reference sequence). This CDR3 is 18 amino acids long. The CDR3 sequence: CSAKADRALRLAKNIQYF. CDR3 nucleotide sequence: TGCAGTGCTAAAGCGGACAGGGCGCTTCGCTTGGCCAAAAACATTCAGTACTTC.

The V gene is TRBV5-1, the J gene TRBJ2-5, with 9 bases fitting TRBD2. This CDR3 has 14 residues. The germline V gene has CDR1 SGHRS and CDR2 YFSETQ. The J segment lost 11 bases and the V segment lost 4 bases, leaving 12 bases of the junction unmatched. The CDR3 loop is CASSPVAGVEEQYF. CDR3 nucleotides: TGCGCCAGCAGCCCCGTAGCGGGAGTGGAGGAGCAGTACTTC.

The genes are TRBV3-1 and TRBJ2-7; D perhaps matches TRBD2 (6 bases). Between the trimmed V and J ends, which lost 4 bases and 3 bases, there was a span of 16 bases. Germline values: CDR1 LGHDT, CDR2 YNNKEL (reference sequence). The CDR3 consists of 15 residues. CDR3 coding DNA: TGTGCCAGCAGCCCGCGGGACTCGATAGTCTACGAGCAGTACTTC. The encoded protein is CASSPRDSIVYEQYF.

The chain recombines TRBV27 with TRBJ2-7, with D perhaps TRBD1 (5 bases). Germline-derived CDR1 and CDR2 are MNHEY and SMNVEV (reference sequence). There are 16 residues in the CDR3. V shed 4 bases and J shed 4 bases, with 20 bases lying between them. The CDR3 DNA reads as TGTGCCAGCAGTTCCGCTCAGGGATCCTCCCATTACGAGCAGTACTTC. Translated, it gives CASSSAQGSSHYEQYF.

With regard to this clonotype: One junction end disagrees with the germline gene, perhaps due to a read error. V is TRBV11-2 and J is TRBJ2-7; D perhaps matches TRBD2 (5 bases). Germline V CDR1 and CDR2: SGHAT, FQNNGV. The CDR3 extends over 13 amino acids. The CDR3 DNA sequence: TGTGCCAGCAGCTTAGATGGGTTGAGAGGGCTGAACTTC. Translation: CASSLDGLRGLNF. Full variable domain (remainder filled in from reference TRBV11-2 and TRBJ2-7): EAGVAQSPRYKIIEKRQSVAFWCNPISGHATLYWYQQILGQGPKLLIQFQNNGVVDDSQLPKDRFSAERLKGVDSTLKIQPAKLEDSAVYLCASSLDGLRGLNFGPGTRLTVT.

The V call is TRBV7-3, the J call TRBJ2-3, with TRBD2 matching 9 bases. The junction had 4 bases not matched to a gene; V was cut back by 0 bases and J by 6 bases. Germline values: CDR1 SGHTA, CDR2 FQGTGA. The CDR3 has 15 amino acids. The CDR3 DNA sequence: TGTGCCAGCAGCTTAACGAGCGGGAGGTGGGATACGCAGTATTTT. It codes for CASSLTSGRWDTQYF. Complete variable domain (other parts from reference TRBV7-3 and TRBJ2-3): GAGVSQTPSNKVTEKGKYVELRCDPISGHTALYWYRQSLGQGPEFLIYFQGTGAADDSGLPNDRFFAVRPEGSVSTLKIQRTERGDSAVYLCASSLTSGRWDTQYFGPGTRLTVL.

This clonotype was detected only a few times. This chain links TRBV12-3 or TRBV12-4 with TRBJ2-1, with a weak D call TRBD1 (5 bases). The CDR3 is 15 residues long. V dropped 6 bases and J dropped 2 bases, with 14 bases sitting between them. The CDR3 loop reads CASSPRAGPYNEQFF. CDR3 in DNA: TGTGCCAGCAGCCCCCGGGCAGGGCCCTACAATGAGCAGTTCTTC.

This sequence joins TRBV10-3 and TRBJ2-1, with 11 positions matching TRBD2. The germline CDR1 and CDR2 sequences are ENHRY and SYGVKD. Losses at the gene ends were 4 bases for V and 5 bases for J; bases not matched to a gene: 19. There are 20 residues in the CDR3. The CDR3 DNA sequence: TGTGCCATCAGTGGTGGTTGGGGAGTAGAACTAGCGGGGGCAGACAATGAGCAGTTCTTC. As protein: CAISGGWGVELAGADNEQFF.

The chain uses TRBV4-3 and TRBJ2-5, with 7 bases lining up with TRBD2. The CDR3 length is 19 residues. Germline CDR1 is LGHNA and CDR2 is YSLEER. V gave up 0 bases and J gave up 0 bases; unmatched junction bases: 13. The CDR3 spells CASSQDPPDPAGYQETQYF. CDR3 DNA sequence: TGCGCCAGCAGCCAAGATCCCCCCGATCCAGCGGGGTACCAAGAGACCCAGTACTTC.

The V call is TRBV6-5, the J call TRBJ2-5; 9 nucleotides line up with TRBD2. The ends lost 0 bases at V and 1 base at J; junction bases unmatched: 9. The germline CDR1 and CDR2 sequences are MNHEY and SVGAGI. There are 18 residues in the CDR3. The DNA for the CDR3 is TGTGCCAGCAGTTACTCGAATCCAGCGGGGGGCCCCCAAGAGACCCAGTACTTC. As protein: CASSYSNPAGGPQETQYF.

The CDR3 DNA is TGTGCCAGCTCACCCTCCCCTGGGGAAGAAAAACTGTTTTTT. Translated, it gives CASSPSPGEEKLFF. The chain employs TRBV18 and TRBJ1-4; D is ambiguous. The CDR3 loop spans 14 amino acids. The V gene lost 3 bases and the J gene lost 8 bases, with 13 bases spanning the gap. Germline loops: CDR1 KGHSH, CDR2 LQKENI.

The chain employs TRBV9 and TRBJ1-4; 11 nucleotides align to TRBD1. Looked up from germline, CDR1 is SGDLS and CDR2 is YYNGEE. There are 15 residues in the CDR3. The V and J ends lost 6 bases and 6 bases, in that order; junction bases with no gene match: 7. The CDR3 coding sequence is TGTGCCAGCATCGACCCGGGACAGGGGGATGAAAAACTGTTTTTT. Encoded protein: CASIDPGQGDEKLFF.

The V call is TRBV5-1, the J call TRBJ1-4; 7 nucleotides align to TRBD1. CDR3 length: 14 residues. Germline V gives CDR1 SGHRS, CDR2 YFSETQ. Trimming took 2 bases from V and 8 from J; bases not matched to a gene: 6. As DNA, the CDR3 is TGCGCCAGCAGCTTTGACAGGGCGAACGAAAAACTGTTTTTT. It specifies CASSFDRANEKLFF.

This chain links TRBV10-1 with TRBJ2-5; D is possibly TRBD2 (6 bases). Judging by the DNA end, TRBJ2-7 fits better; the J call may be wrong. The length of the CDR3 is 13 residues. Germline V CDR1 and CDR2: WNHNN, SYGVQD (reference sequence). This CDR3 is CASVRLEPYEQYF. The CDR3 nucleotides read TGCGCCAGCGTCAGACTAGAGCCCTACGAGCAGTACTTC.

The chain uses TRBV10-3 and TRBJ1-6; 9 bases fit TRBD1. This CDR3 is built from 14 residues. Germline V gene lookup returns CDR1 ENHRY and CDR2 SYGVKD. V shed 7 bases and J 7 bases; nucleotides not matched to a gene: 5. CDR3 amino acids: CAITQDRGNSPLHF. The CDR3 DNA sequence: TGTGCCATCACTCAGGACAGGGGAAATTCACCCCTCCACTTT.

This clonotype has just a few counts. This rearrangement joins TRBV24-1 to TRBJ2-4; D not certain. Germline CDR1 and CDR2: KGHDR and SFDVKD. CDR3 length equals 15 residues. Trimming took 8 bases from V and 0 from J, leaving 13 bases between them. DNA of the CDR3: TGTGCCACCATCCAAGCAATTCTAGCCAAAAACATTCAGTACTTC. It yields the protein CATIQAILAKNIQYF.

There are a few counts of this clonotype. A read error may account for a junction end that differs from germline. This rearrangement joins TRBV6-1 to TRBJ2-7; tentative D call: TRBD2 (6 bases). From germline, CDR1 is MNHNS and CDR2 SASEGT. The length of the CDR3 is 15 residues. DNA for the CDR3: TGTGCCAGCACTGAAGGGTGGGAGGCTTCCTACGAGCAGTACTTC. Encoded protein: CASTEGWEASYEQYF.

This rearrangement joins TRBV12-3 or TRBV12-4 to TRBJ2-5; 9 nucleotides align to TRBD1. This CDR3 comprises 16 residues. J was trimmed by 2 bases and V by 6 bases; bases with no gene match: 10. The CDR3 region is CASSQIVGQGQETQYF. Here the CDR3 DNA reads TGTGCCAGCAGCCAGATAGTAGGACAGGGGCAAGAGACCCAGTACTTC.

The gene calls are TRBV12-3 or TRBV12-4 and TRBJ1-2; D not certain. The CDR3 covers 16 residues. Trimming left V 6 bases short and J 1 base short, with 18 bases between. The CDR3, as DNA: TGTGCCAGCAGCCCCCCGGGAGGCGGCGTTAACTATGGCTACACCTTC. The encoded protein is CASSPPGGGVNYGYTF.

This chain connects TRBV7-9 to TRBJ2-1; D assignment may be TRBD1 or TRBD2 (5 bases each). Germline V gene data show CDR1 as SEHNR and CDR2 as FQNEAQ (reference sequence). Trimming cost V 8 bases and J 3 bases, with 11 bases left between them. This CDR3 contains 13 residues. Here the CDR3 reads CASGAGGYNEQFF. The DNA for the CDR3 is TGTGCCAGCGGGGCGGGCGGCTACAATGAGCAGTTCTTC.

Points on this clonotype: At one end the junction does not follow the germline gene, possibly because of a read error. The chain links TRBV27 to TRBJ2-5; TRBD2 is a possible D gene (6 bases). The germline V gene encodes CDR1 MNHEY and CDR2 SMNVEV (reference sequence). The CDR3 spans 15 residues. CDR3 DNA: TGTGCCAACAGTTCTGACAGCGGGCGTGGAGAGACCCAGTACTTC. Its protein product is CANSSDSGRGETQYF.

This chain connects TRBV27 to TRBJ2-7, with no clear D. This CDR3 spans 13 amino acids. Germline lookup yields CDR1 MNHEY and CDR2 SMNVEV (reference sequence). The V and J ends lost 7 bases and 6 bases respectively, with 16 bases between them. The CDR3 region has the DNA TGTGCCAGCACCTATTCGTCGGGTGGCGAGCAGTACTTC. Translated: CASTYSSGGEQYF.

About this clonotype: It may be a read error: a sequence one base away is much more abundant. In nucleotides, the CDR3 is TGTGCCAGCAGCCCCGACAGGTTTAATGAAAAACTGTTTTTT. It codes for CASSPDRFNEKLFF. V and J are TRBV28 and TRBJ1-4; a weak D match, TRBD1 (6 bases). CDR1 and CDR2 (germline): MDHEN, SYDVKM. V was cut by 6 bases and J by 4 bases, with 12 bases left in between. The CDR3 has 14 amino acids.

This chain connects TRBV20-1 to TRBJ2-7, with 8 bases fitting TRBD2. J lost 4 bases, V lost 3 bases, and 14 bases had no gene match. The CDR3 sequence is 16 residues long. Germline lookup yields CDR1 DFQATT and CDR2 SNEGSKA (reference sequence). The chain's CDR3 is CSASPPPGTRPYEQYF. The CDR3 DNA reads TGCAGTGCTAGTCCCCCCCCCGGGACTAGACCTTACGAGCAGTACTTC.

Comments on this clonotype: One junction end does not reproduce the germline sequence, and a read error may be involved. V usage is TRBV9 and J usage is TRBJ2-5; no clear D. CDR1 and CDR2 from the germline V gene are SGDLS and YYNGEE. The CDR3 loop spans 12 amino acids. Here the CDR3 reads CASNQLGETQYF. In DNA, the CDR3 is TGCGCCAGCAATCAGCTCGGGGAGACCCAGTACTTC.

The chain is built from TRBV5-1 and TRBJ1-6, with a possible D match to TRBD1 (6 bases). Germline loops: CDR1 SGHRS, CDR2 YFSETQ. V was cut by 0 bases and J by 7 bases, with 11 bases left in between. The CDR3 has 15 residues. The CDR3 DNA reads TGCGCCAGCAGCTTGGCCGACAGGCTGAATTCACCCCTCCACTTT. It codes for CASSLADRLNSPLHF.

The chain couples TRBV5-5 to TRBJ2-7; TRBD2 matches at 10 bases. V lost 4 bases to trimming and J lost 5 bases; unmatched junction nucleotides: 12. Germline V gives CDR1 SGHKS, CDR2 YYEKEE (reference sequence). This CDR3 contains 16 residues. The CDR3 reads CASSPQLAGAPDEQYF. The DNA of the CDR3 is TGTGCCAGCAGCCCACAGCTAGCGGGAGCGCCAGACGAGCAGTACTTC. The complete variable domain, with remaining parts taken from reference TRBV5-5 and TRBJ2-7, reads DAGVTQSPTHLIKTRGQQVTLRCSPISGHKSVSWYQQVLGQGPQFIFQYYEKEERGRGNFPDRFSARQFPNYSSELNVNALLLGDSALYLCASSPQLAGAPDEQYFGPGTRLTVT.

This clonotype was found a few times. V is TRBV12-5 and J is TRBJ2-3, with a tentative D call TRBD1 (5 bases). Trimming removed 0 bases at V and 3 bases at J, with 13 bases between. This CDR3 has 16 amino acids. Germline assignment: CDR1 LGHNT and CDR2 FRNRAP. The chain's CDR3 is CASGLVLGRGTDTQYF. The CDR3 DNA sequence: TGTGCTAGTGGTTTGGTACTCGGTAGGGGTACAGATACGCAGTATTTT.